Listed here are 14 T cell receptor beta chains from one sample, sequenced in a study of blood T cell repertoires in COVID-19. Produced via immunoSEQ multiplex PCR; TCRdb's table is partial and in-frame only. The table includes about 170,000 clones, 85% detected once. Sequencing was carried out using peripheral blood. The source is a woman of 80 years or more with COVID-19, enrolled during active disease.

The chain has TRBV6-5 and TRBJ2-5, with D maybe TRBD2 (7 bases). Trimming removed 0 bases at V and 5 bases at J, with 10 bases between. This CDR3 has 14 residues. Germline CDR1 is MNHEY and CDR2 is SVGAGI. The DNA for the CDR3 is TGTGCCAGCAGTTACTCGTGGGGGGGCGAGACCCAGTACTTC. Protein sequence: CASSYSWGGETQYF.

This clone occurred a few times. This rearrangement joins TRBV15 to TRBJ1-1; D perhaps matches TRBD1 (6 bases). Germline CDR1 and CDR2: LNHNV and YYDKDF (reference sequence). V was trimmed by 0 bases and J by 5 bases, leaving 13 bases between them. CDR3 length equals 15 residues. The CDR3 nucleotides are TGTGCCACCAGCAGAGATAGGAGTAGGGGGACTGAAGCTTTCTTT. Amino acids: CATSRDRSRGTEAFF.

This chain joins TRBV10-1 and TRBJ1-3; 9 bases fit TRBD1. This CDR3 spans 14 amino acids. Germline CDR1 and CDR2: WNHNN and SYGVQD (reference sequence). V was pared by 10 bases and J by 4 bases, with 8 bases of the junction left unmatched. The CDR3 nucleotides read TGCGCCAAACTGGACAGGGGTAAAGGAAACACCATATATTTT. Amino acid sequence: CAKLDRGKGNTIYF.

The chain joins TRBV6-5 to TRBJ2-1, with D uncertain. The CDR3 runs 15 residues. Trimming removed 6 bases at V and 0 bases at J, with 12 bases between. In germline, CDR1 is MNHEY, CDR2 SVGAGI. CDR3 sequence reads: CASSRTTGSYNEQFF. The CDR3 region has the DNA TGTGCCAGCAGCCGCACCACCGGCTCCTACAATGAGCAGTTCTTC.

This clone came up once. The V gene is TRBV2, the J gene TRBJ2-1; tentatively, D is TRBD2 (6 bases). The CDR3 sequence is 13 residues long. CDR1 and CDR2 (germline): SNHLY, FYNNEI. The V end lost 1 base, the J end lost 6 bases, and 7 bases lay between the germline ends. The CDR3 here is CASSEVAANEQFF. CDR3 sequence (DNA): TGTGCCAGCAGTGAAGTAGCGGCCAATGAGCAGTTCTTC.

The rearrangement joins TRBV10-3 to TRBJ2-3, with 11 bases aligning to TRBD1. Germline CDR1 is ENHRY and CDR2 is SYGVKD. This CDR3 has 14 amino acids. V lost 2 bases, J lost 6 bases, and 1 base stayed unmatched. The CDR3 is CAISEGTGGDTQYF. For the CDR3, the DNA is TGTGCCATCAGTGAGGGGACAGGGGGGGATACGCAGTATTTT.

The rearrangement uses TRBV5-1 and TRBJ1-6; TRBD1 is a possible D gene (5 bases). The CDR3 is 15 residues long. CDR1 and CDR2 (germline): SGHRS, YFSETQ. Trimming cost V 0 bases and J 5 bases, with 9 bases left between them. In DNA, the CDR3 is TGCGCCAGCAGCTTGGGACAGCGTGATAATTCACCCCTCCACTTT. Translated: CASSLGQRDNSPLHF.

The chain couples TRBV10-3 to TRBJ2-3, with 8 positions matching TRBD1. V shed 4 bases and J 2 bases; nucleotides not matched to a gene: 5. CDR1 is ENHRY and CDR2 is SYGVKD in the germline V gene. CDR3 length: 15 amino acids. CDR3 sequence: CAISANRGTTDTQYF. DNA of the CDR3: TGTGCCATCAGTGCGAACAGGGGGACCACAGATACGCAGTATTTT.

The chain uses TRBV7-3 and TRBJ1-2; 9 bases are a match to TRBD1. The V segment lost 5 bases and the J segment 8 bases; nucleotides outside the gene matches: 12. The CDR3 extends over 15 amino acids. Germline V CDR1 and CDR2: SGHTA, FQGTGA. The CDR3 is CASSRGGQGSGGYTF. Here the CDR3 DNA reads TGTGCCAGCAGCCGAGGAGGACAGGGGTCCGGGGGCTACACCTTC.

The rearrangement uses TRBV6-1 and TRBJ1-2; the D is unclear. Trimming took 2 bases from V and 4 from J, leaving 5 bases between them. The CDR3 is made up of 12 amino acids. Germline lookup yields CDR1 MNHNS and CDR2 SASEGT. The CDR3 DNA is TGTGCCAGCAGTGAACCGGGCTATGGCTACACCTTC. Residues: CASSEPGYGYTF.

This clone was detected a few times. The rearrangement uses TRBV6-5 and TRBJ1-2; TRBD1 agrees at 7 bases. CDR3 length equals 13 residues. V shed 8 bases, J shed 7 bases, and the junction held 10 bases outside the gene matches. Germline loops: CDR1 MNHEY, CDR2 SVGAGI. Here the CDR3 reads CASLQGGSSGYTF. CDR3 coding DNA: TGTGCCAGCCTTCAAGGGGGCTCTAGTGGCTACACCTTC.

There are a few counts of this clone. This chain uses TRBV4-1 with TRBJ2-5; perhaps TRBD2 as D (7 bases). V lost 5 bases to trimming and J lost 3 bases, with 19 bases between them. Germline values: CDR1 MGHRA, CDR2 YSYEKL. The CDR3 spans 16 residues. The CDR3 DNA reads TGCGCCAGCAGCGCCGGAGGGGGGGCCTATGAAGAGACCCAGTACTTC. Translation: CASSAGGGAYEETQYF.

This clone was recorded many times. The chain has TRBV2 and TRBJ2-7, with TRBD2 matching over 8 bases. The CDR3 spans 12 residues. Germline V gives CDR1 SNHLY, CDR2 FYNNEI. Trimming at V came to 8 bases and at J to 1 base, leaving 1 base not matched to a gene. In nucleotides, the CDR3 is TGTGCCAGCCGGGAGGGTTCCTACGAGCAGTACTTC. This gives the protein CASREGSYEQYF.

V and J are TRBV7-3 and TRBJ1-4; D perhaps matches TRBD1 (5 bases). Trimming stripped 4 bases from V and 8 bases from J, with 11 bases between. The length of the CDR3 is 13 residues. Per the germline V gene, CDR1 is SGHTA and CDR2 is FQGTGA. The CDR3 sequence is CASSSGVGEKLFF. CDR3 DNA: TGTGCCAGCAGCTCGGGGGTAGGGGAAAAACTGTTTTTT. Complete variable domain (other parts from reference TRBV7-3 and TRBJ1-4): GAGVSQTPSNKVTEKGKYVELRCDPISGHTALYWYRQSLGQGPEFLIYFQGTGAADDSGLPNDRFFAVRPEGSVSTLKIQRTERGDSAVYLCASSSGVGEKLFFGSGTQLSVL.